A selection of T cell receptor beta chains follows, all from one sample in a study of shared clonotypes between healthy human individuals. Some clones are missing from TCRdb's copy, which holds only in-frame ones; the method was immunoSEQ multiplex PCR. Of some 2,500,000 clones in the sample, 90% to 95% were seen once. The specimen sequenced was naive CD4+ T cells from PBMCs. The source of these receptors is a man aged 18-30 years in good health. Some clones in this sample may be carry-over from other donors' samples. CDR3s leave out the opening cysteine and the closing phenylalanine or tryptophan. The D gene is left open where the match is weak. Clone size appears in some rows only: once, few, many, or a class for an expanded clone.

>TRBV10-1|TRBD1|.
ASSGTGQVGKFTEAF
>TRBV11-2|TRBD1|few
ASSLKGARQPQH
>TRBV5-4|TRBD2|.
ASSELAGGIQETQY
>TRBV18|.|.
ASSPGSGAGSSNYGYT
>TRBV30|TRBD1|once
ACLTGGREQY
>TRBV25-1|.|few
ASSEYSSRGGGEKLF
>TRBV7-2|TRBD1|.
ASSLDRFNTDTQY
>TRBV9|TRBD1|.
ASSVLGTGEAF
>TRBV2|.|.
ASSGLLGLGGTDTQY
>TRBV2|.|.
ASTIAATSEQF
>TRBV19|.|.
ASIVPPLELAKNIQY
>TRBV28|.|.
ASRSGGAGNQPQH
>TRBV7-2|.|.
ASSLERTVREAF
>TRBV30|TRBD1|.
AWSVRQGKLF
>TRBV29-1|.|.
SVGKGRLDTQY
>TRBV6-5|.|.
ASRADSGVGYT
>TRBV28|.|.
ASSLMVGELF
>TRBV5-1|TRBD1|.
ASSPRDRGQPQH
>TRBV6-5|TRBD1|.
ASSYLGQGSEKLF
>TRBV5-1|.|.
ASSSRAGFMNEQF
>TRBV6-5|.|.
ASSYSRTAYYEQY
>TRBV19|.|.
ASSPRRASYEQY
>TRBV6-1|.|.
ASSVSGLYNQPQH
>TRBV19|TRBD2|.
ASGTSGDYNEQF
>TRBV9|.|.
ASSPNTGELF
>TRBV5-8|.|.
ASTPSGANVLT
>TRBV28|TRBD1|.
ASSDYPGQGVETQY
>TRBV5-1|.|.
ASSLLGRPSSYEQY
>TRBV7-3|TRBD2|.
ASSFTVAGDNEQF
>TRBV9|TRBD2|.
ASSPAGGSSYEQY
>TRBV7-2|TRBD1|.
ASSPGTGFHEQY
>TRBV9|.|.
ASSVGGGSYNEQF
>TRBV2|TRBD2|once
ASKVVPSGYEQY
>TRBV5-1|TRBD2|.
ASSMTSGTYEQY
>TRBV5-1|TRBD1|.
ASSLTGGAGANVLT
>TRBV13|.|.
ASSFGETQY
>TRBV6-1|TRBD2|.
ASSEGRGGSRPYNEQF
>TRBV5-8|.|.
ASSLDQTTDTQY
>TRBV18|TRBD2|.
ASSPGVGLAASYEQY
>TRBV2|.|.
ASSPTANGATNEKLF
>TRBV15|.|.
ATSRDPELRSDQPQH
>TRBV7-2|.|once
ASGLSSYNEQF
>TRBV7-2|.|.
ASSLVGTKGNTIY
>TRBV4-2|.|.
ASSQSPRFYTEAF
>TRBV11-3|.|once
ASSLVVTSSNEQF
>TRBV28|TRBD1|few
ASSPLRGQYQPQH
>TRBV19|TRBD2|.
ASSIGATSGGRGETQY
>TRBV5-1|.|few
ASSVENEEAF
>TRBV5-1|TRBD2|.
ASSLVLAGETQY
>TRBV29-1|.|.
SVRRTTNEKLF
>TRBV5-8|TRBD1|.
ASSFRRGRNYGYT
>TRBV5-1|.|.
ASSFQQSGIYEQY
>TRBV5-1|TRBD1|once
ASSPVTGGPLYEQY
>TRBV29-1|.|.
SVEEEGRGYT
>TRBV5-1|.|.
ASSLAWGRHSYEQY
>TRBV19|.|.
ASSSQGSINYGYT
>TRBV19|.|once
ASSIRPGAKQETQY
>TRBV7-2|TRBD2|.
ASSPRVGLAGADEQF
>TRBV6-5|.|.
ASSMNWEGSNEQY